This note documents a single T cell receptor beta chain sequence. This clonotype was detected only a few times. Which antigen it targets is not known. Within one base of it there is no much larger clone, and no base qualities were kept. TCR cDNA was made using 5'RACE template switching, a step that added a universal primer site and unique molecular identifiers. Priming for cDNA synthesis came from both the TCR alpha and TCR beta constant segments. Library amplification used two PCR steps, and the second PCR step added sample barcodes and sequencing adapters. Sequencing of libraries was performed on Illumina HiSeq 2500 (2x100 bp) or NovaSeq (2x150 bp). Turning to the authors' computational methods: MIGEC handled demultiplexing of reads and collapsing into UMI consensus sequences, while MiXCR performed V(D)J alignment. Clonotypes responding to the vaccine were identified with edgeR on replicate PBMC samples, with the criteria of FDR below 0.01 and a log2 fold change above 5 up to day 15. Each bulk clonotype was labeled CD4 or CD8 based on which sequenced repertoire, CD4 or CD8, contained the clonotype at higher abundance. The public sequencing data were trimmed at Q25 with fastp and processed into clonotypes with MiXCR by TCRdb, which kept only in-frame beta chains. Rows are unified per CDR3 protein, each entry keeping the most common DNA and genes. These V and J calls are TCRdb output, not the study's own analysis. The sample contains roughly 520,000 distinct CDR3 sequences, 21% of them found a single time. About a sixth of the sample comes from the top ten.

Sample treatment or condition, as interpreted from the label and publication: live attenuated yellow fever vaccine strain. At each blood-draw timepoint, two biological replicates of bulk PBMCs were obtained. PBMCs were isolated from peripheral blood using a standard Ficoll-Paque protocol. RNA was extracted with TriZol from bulk PBMCs, CD4 and CD8 fractions, and dextramer-positive and dextramer-negative fractions. Sequences DFQATT (CDR1) and SNEGSKA (CDR2) are obtained from the germline V gene (reference sequence). V gives up 6 bases and J gives up 3 bases, and the segment between their germline ends measures 15 bases. Reading from cysteine to phenylalanine, the CDR3 counts 14 amino acids. Only the CDR3 DNA stays, 42 bases, in frame from base 1. The sample is drawn from a study of T cells after yellow fever vaccination (dated by TCRdb to the late 2010s). About the investigation overall: Libraries from fractions with low cell numbers were prepared with the SMART-Seq v4 Ultra Low Input RNA kit. Bulk PBMC replicates and cell subsets were isolated from blood drawn at multiple timepoints before and after both primary and secondary immunization. Two healthy male donors, one aged 18 to 30 and one aged 30 to 40 years, made up the cohort. To follow T-cell clones before and after primary and booster YFV17D yellow fever vaccination, bulk TCR alpha and beta repertoires were sequenced over time.

Points the paper makes about the study in general: Most clones expanded after primary vaccination were re-detected after the booster (around 96% of CD4 and 80% to 90% of CD8), suggesting broad memory maintenance. Computational filtering was required because FACS-sorted repertoires could contain abundant contaminating clonotypes from the bulk population. Only two donors were included in the study, so the extent to which the findings can be generalized is limited. A small fraction of clonotypes appeared in both the CD4 and CD8 compartments, likely as a result of convergent recombination. The secondary T-cell response was found to be weaker but faster than the primary response, with a peak reached on day 5 rather than on day 15.

The sample in question was PBMCs, obtained approximately 22 days after the first yellow fever vaccination. The receptor chain draws on TRBV20-1 and TRBJ2-4; the D gene cannot be resolved reliably. This receptor was identified in a man between 18 and 35 years old who received the YFV17D yellow fever vaccine. The DNA sequence is as follows: TGCAGTGCCCCCCCCCCTGGAATCAAAAACATTCAGTACTTC. Translated, this is CSAPPPGIKNIQYF.